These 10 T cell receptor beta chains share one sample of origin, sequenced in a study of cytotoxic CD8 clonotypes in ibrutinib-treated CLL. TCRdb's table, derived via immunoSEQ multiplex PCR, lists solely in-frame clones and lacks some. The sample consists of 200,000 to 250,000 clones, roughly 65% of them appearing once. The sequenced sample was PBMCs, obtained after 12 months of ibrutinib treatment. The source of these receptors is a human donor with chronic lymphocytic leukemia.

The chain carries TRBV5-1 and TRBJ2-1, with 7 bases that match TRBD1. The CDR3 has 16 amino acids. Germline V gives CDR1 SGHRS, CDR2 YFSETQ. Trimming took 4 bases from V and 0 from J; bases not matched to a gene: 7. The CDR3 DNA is TGCGCCAGCAGCCTGGGACAGAAGAGCTCCTACAATGAGCAGTTCTTC. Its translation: CASSLGQKSSYNEQFF.

The DNA for the CDR3 is TGTGCCACCAGCAGGGGGACTAGCGGGAAAGGGCAGTACTTC. Residues: CATSRGTSGKGQYF. The chain uses TRBV15 and TRBJ2-7; 13 bases agree with TRBD2. J was trimmed by 9 bases and V by 3 bases; bases with no gene match: 5. The CDR3 runs 14 residues. Germline V lookup: CDR1 LNHNV, CDR2 YYDKDF (reference sequence).

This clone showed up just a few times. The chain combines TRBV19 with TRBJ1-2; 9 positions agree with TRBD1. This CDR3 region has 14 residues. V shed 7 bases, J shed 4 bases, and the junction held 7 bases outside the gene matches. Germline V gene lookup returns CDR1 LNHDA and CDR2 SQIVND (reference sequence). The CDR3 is CASTDTGGGYGYTF. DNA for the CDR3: TGTGCCAGTACCGACACAGGGGGCGGCTATGGCTACACCTTC.

CDR3 region: CASSLGQGRLNTEAFF. The CDR3 DNA reads TGTGCCAGCAGCTTAGGACAGGGTCGGCTGAACACTGAAGCTTTCTTT. The chain has TRBV7-6 and TRBJ1-1, with 7 bases matching TRBD1. The J segment lost 0 bases and the V segment lost 1 base, leaving 5 bases of the junction unmatched. This CDR3 has 16 amino acids. The germline V gene has CDR1 SGHVS and CDR2 FNYEAQ.

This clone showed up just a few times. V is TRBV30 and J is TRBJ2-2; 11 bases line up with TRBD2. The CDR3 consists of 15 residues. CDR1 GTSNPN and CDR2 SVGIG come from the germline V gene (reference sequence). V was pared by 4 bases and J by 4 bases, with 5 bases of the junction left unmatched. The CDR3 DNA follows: TGTGCCTGGACCCTCGGACTAGCGGGCACCGGGGAGCTGTTTTTT. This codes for CAWTLGLAGTGELFF.

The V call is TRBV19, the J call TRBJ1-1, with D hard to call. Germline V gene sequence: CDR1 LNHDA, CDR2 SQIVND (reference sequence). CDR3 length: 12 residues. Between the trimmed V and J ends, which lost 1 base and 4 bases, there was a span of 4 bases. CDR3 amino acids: CASSIGATEAFF. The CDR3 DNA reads TGTGCCAGTAGTATAGGGGCCACTGAAGCTTTCTTT.

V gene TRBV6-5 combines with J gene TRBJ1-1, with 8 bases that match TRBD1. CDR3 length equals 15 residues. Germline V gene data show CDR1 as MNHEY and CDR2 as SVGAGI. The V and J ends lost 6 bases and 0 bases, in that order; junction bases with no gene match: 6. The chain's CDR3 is CASRSDRAMNTEAFF. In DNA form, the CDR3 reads TGTGCCAGCAGGTCGGACAGGGCGATGAACACTGAAGCTTTCTTT.

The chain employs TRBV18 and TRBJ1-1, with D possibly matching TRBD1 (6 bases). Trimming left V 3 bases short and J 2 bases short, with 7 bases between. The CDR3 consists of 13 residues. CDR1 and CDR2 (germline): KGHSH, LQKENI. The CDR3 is CASSPTGNTEAFF. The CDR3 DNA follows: TGTGCCAGCTCACCGACAGGAAACACTGAAGCTTTCTTT.

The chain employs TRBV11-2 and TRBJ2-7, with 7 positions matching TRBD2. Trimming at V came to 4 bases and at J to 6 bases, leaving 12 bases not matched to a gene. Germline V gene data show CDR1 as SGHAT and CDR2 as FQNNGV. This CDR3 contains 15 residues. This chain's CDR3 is CASSSLGTTLFEQYF. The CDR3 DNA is TGTGCCAGCAGCTCCCTCGGGACTACCTTGTTCGAGCAGTACTTC.

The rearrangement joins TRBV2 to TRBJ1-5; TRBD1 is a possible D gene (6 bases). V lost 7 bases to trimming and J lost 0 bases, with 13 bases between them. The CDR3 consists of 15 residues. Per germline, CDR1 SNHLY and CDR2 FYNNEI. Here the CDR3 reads CASNRAMGSNQPQHF. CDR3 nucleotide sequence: TGTGCCAGCAACAGGGCCATGGGTAGCAATCAGCCCCAGCATTTT.